This T cell receptor beta chain was retrieved from a study of blood T cell repertoires in COVID-19. The wider study: From the United States, Italy and Spain came samples of acute and convalescent COVID-19.

Methods used by the authors: Nucleated cell counts were estimated from reference gene primer amplification. Sequencing used immunoSEQ multiplex PCR; TCRdb keeps in-frame clones, though not all of them. V, J and clone size are those of that table, while D and trimming were read from the DNA. The sample carries over 250,000 clones, 87% recorded once. All enrollees were roughly 18 to 89 years old and from roughly 26 US areas. Before being deemed recovered, Cohort 3 donors had two negative PCRs, clearance, or symptom resolution. V was clipped by 4 bases and J by 8 bases; unmatched bases: 11. Germline V gene lookup returns CDR1 SGDLS and CDR2 YYNGEE. CDR3 length equals 15 residues.

The source is a woman aged 25-40 years who had recovered from COVID-19. The J gene is TRBJ1-2, the V gene TRBV9, with TRBD1 matching over 10 bases. The sample taken for sequencing was PBMCs or T cells enriched from blood (not recorded which). CDR3 nucleotides: TGTGCCAGCAGCACCTCCGGGACAGGGGTCGGAGGCTACACCTTC. This codes for CASSTSGTGVGGYTF.